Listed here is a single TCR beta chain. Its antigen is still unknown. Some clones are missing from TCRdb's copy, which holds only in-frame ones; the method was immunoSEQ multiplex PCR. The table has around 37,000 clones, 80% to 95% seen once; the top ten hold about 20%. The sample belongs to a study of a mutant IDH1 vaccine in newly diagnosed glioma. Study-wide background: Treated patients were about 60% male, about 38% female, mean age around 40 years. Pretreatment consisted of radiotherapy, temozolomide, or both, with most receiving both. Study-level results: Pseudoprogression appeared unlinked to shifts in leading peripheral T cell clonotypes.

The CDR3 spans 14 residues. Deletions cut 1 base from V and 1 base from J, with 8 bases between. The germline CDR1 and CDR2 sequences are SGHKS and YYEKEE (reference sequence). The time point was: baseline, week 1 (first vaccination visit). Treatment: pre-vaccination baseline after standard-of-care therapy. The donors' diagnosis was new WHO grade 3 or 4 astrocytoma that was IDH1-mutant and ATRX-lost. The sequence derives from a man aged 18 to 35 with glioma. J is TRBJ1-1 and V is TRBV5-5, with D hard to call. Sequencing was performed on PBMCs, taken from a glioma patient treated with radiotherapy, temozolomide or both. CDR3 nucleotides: TGTGCCAGCAGCTTGTGGCGGACGAACACTGAAGCTTTCTTT. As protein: CASSLWRTNTEAFF. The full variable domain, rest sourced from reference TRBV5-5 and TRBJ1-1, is DAGVTQSPTHLIKTRGQQVTLRCSPISGHKSVSWYQQVLGQGPQFIFQYYEKEERGRGNFPDRFSARQFPNYSSELNVNALLLGDSALYLCASSLWRTNTEAFFGQGTRLTVV.